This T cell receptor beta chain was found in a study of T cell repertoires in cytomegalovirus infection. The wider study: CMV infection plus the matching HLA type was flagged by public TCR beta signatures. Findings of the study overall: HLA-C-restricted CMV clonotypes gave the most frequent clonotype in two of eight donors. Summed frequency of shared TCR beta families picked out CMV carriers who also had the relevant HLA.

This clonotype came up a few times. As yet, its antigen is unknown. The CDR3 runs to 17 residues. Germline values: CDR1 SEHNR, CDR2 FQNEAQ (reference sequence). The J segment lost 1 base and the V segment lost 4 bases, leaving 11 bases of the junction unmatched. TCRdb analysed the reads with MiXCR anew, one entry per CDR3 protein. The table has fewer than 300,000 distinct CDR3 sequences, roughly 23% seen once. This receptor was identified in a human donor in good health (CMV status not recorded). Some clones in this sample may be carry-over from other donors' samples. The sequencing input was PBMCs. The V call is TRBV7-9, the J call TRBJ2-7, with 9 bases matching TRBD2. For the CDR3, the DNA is TGTGCCAGCAGCTCCCTAATAGGCGGGAGGGAATCCTACGAGCAGTACTTC. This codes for CASSSLIGGRESYEQYF.